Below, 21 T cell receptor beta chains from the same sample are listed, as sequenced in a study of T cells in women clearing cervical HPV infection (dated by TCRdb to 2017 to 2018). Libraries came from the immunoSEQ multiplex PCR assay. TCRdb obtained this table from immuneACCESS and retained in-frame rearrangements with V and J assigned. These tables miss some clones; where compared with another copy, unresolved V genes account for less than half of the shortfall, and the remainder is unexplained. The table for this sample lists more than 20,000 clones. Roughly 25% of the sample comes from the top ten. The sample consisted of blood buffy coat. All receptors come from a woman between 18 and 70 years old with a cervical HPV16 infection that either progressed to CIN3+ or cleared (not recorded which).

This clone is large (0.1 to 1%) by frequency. CDR3 sequence: CASSLSTGGEYGYTF. CDR3 bases read: TGTGCCAGCAGCTTAAGCACAGGGGGAGAATATGGC. The chain recombines TRBV7-9 with TRBJ1-2; 8 bases match TRBD1. The CDR3 extends 3 residues past the end of the read, so its final part is completed from the germline J gene. CDR3 length: 15 residues. Per germline, CDR1 SEHNR and CDR2 FQNEAQ (reference sequence). Losses at the gene ends were 2 bases for V and 5 bases for J; bases not matched to a gene: 7.

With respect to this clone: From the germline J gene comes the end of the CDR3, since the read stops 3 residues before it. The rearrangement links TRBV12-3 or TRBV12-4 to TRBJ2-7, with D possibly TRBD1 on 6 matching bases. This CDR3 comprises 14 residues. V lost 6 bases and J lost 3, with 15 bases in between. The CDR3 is CASSLTGLDYEQYF. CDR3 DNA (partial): TGTGCCAGCAGCTTAACAGGGCTCGACTACGAG.

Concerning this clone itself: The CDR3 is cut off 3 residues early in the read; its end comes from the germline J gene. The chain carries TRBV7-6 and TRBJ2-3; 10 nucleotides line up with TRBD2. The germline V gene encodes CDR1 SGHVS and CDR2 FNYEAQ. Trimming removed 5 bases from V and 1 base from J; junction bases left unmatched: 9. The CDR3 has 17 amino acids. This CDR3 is CASSHAGTSDRTDTQYF. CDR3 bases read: TGTGCCAGCAGCCACGCAGGGACTAGCGATCGCACAGATACG.

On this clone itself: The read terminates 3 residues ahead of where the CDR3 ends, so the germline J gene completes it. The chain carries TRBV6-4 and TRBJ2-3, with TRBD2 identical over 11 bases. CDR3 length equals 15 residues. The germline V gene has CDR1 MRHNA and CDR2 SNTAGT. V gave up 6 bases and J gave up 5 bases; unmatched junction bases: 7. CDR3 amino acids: CASSEGTSGEDTQYF. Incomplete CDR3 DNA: TGTGCCAGCAGCGAAGGGACTAGCGGAGAAGATACG.

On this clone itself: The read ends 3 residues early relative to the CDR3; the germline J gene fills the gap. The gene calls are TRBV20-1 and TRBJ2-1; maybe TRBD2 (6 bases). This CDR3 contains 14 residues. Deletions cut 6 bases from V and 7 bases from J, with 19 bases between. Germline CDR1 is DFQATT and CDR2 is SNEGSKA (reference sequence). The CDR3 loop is CSAKKRRDRNEQFF. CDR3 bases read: TGCAGTGCCAAAAAACGGCGGGATAGGAATGAG.

The covered CDR3 bases are TGTGCCAGCAGCTTGGGGTTTCGGGGCTACGAG. It yields the protein CASSLGFRGYE. The whole CDR3 protein is CASSLGFRGYEQYF. This rearrangement joins TRBV5-6 to TRBJ2-7; the D gene is possibly TRBD2 (5 bases). Read sequence stops 3 residues before the CDR3 end, and the germline J gene provides the missing end. There are 14 residues in the CDR3. Trimming pared 0 bases from V and 3 bases from J, leaving 10 bases between. The germline V gene encodes CDR1 SGHDT and CDR2 YYEEEE.

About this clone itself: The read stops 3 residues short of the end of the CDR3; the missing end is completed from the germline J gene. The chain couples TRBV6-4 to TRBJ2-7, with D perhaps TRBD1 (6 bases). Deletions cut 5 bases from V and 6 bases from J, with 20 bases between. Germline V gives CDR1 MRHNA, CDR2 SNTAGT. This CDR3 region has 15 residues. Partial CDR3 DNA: TGTGCCAGCAGTTTGGGGGCCTCTGACACGTCCGAG. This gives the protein CASSLGASDTSE. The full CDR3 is CASSLGASDTSEQYF.

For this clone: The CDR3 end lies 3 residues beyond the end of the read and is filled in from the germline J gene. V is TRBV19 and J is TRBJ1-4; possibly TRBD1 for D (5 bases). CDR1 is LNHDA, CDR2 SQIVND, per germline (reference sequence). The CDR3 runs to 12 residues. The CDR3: CASSIDWGVLFF. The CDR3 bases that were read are TGTGCCAGTAGTATAGACTGGGGGGTA.

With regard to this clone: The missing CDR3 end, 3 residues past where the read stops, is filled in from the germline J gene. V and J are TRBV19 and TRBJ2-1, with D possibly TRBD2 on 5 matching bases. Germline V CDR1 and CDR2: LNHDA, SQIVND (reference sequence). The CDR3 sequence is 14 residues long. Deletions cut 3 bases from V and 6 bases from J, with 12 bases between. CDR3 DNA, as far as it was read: TGTGCCAGTAGTATTGCGGGCCCAAGCAATGAG. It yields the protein CASSIAGPSNE. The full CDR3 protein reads CASSIAGPSNEQFF. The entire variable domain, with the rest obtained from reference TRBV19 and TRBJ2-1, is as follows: DGGITQSPKYLFRKEGQNVTLSCEQNLNHDAMYWYRQDPGQGLRLIYYSQIVNDFQKGDIAEGYSVSREKKESFPLTVTSAQKNPTAFYLCASSIAGPSNEQFFGPGTRLTVL.

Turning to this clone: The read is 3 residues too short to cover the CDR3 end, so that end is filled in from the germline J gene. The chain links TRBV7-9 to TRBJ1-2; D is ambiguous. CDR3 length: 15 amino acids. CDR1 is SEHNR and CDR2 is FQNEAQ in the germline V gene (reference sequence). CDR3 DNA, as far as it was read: TGTGCCAGCAGCTTAGGTTCTATTCTCACAGATACC. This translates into CASSLGSILTDT. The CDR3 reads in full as CASSLGSILTDTYTF.

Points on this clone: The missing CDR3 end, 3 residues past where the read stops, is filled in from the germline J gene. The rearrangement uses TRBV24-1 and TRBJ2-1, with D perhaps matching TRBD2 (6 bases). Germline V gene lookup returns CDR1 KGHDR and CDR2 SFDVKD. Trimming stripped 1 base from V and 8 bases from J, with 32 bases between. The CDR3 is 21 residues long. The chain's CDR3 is CATSDLHNNKLTRAGRHEQFF. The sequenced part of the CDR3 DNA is TGTGCCACCAGTGATTTACACAATAATAAACTGACTAGAGCGGGTAGACATGAG.

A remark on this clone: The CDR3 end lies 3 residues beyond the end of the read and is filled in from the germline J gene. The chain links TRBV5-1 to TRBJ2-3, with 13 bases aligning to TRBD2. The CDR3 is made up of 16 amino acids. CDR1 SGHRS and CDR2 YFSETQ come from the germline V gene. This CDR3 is CASSVGLAGVSETQYF. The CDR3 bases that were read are TGCGCCAGCAGCGTCGGACTAGCGGGAGTGTCGGAGACG.

CDR3 bases read: TGTGCCACCCGGGCGGAGGGGCTAGCGGGAGGGCCGGAGACG. It yields the protein CATRAEGLAGGPET. The full CDR3 protein reads CATRAEGLAGGPETQYF. The chain combines TRBV19 with TRBJ2-3; 12 nucleotides agree with TRBD2. The missing CDR3 end, 3 residues past where the read stops, is filled in from the germline J gene. The CDR3 has 17 amino acids. Germline CDR1 is LNHDA and CDR2 is SQIVND (reference sequence).

This chain's CDR3 is CASSEGQGNSGANVLTF. The sequenced CDR3 bases are TGTGCCAGCAGCGAGGGACAGGGAAACTCTGGGGCCAACGTC. The rearrangement uses TRBV7-3 and TRBJ2-6, with 9 nucleotides matching TRBD1. The read terminates 3 residues ahead of where the CDR3 ends, so the germline J gene completes it. The CDR3 runs 17 residues. The V segment lost 5 bases and the J segment 0 bases; nucleotides outside the gene matches: 5. Germline V gene sequence: CDR1 SGHTA, CDR2 FQGTGA.

The DNA read from the CDR3 is TGTGCCAGCAGCACCGGGACTTCAGCCACCGGGGAG. Its protein product is CASSTGTSATGE. The entire CDR3 protein is CASSTGTSATGELFF. The chain combines TRBV7-3 with TRBJ2-2; perhaps TRBD2 as D (6 bases). The sequence runs out 3 residues before the end of the CDR3; the remainder is reconstructed from the germline J gene. V shed 5 bases and J shed 4 bases, with 14 bases lying between them. CDR3 length: 15 amino acids. CDR1 SGHTA and CDR2 FQGTGA come from the germline V gene.

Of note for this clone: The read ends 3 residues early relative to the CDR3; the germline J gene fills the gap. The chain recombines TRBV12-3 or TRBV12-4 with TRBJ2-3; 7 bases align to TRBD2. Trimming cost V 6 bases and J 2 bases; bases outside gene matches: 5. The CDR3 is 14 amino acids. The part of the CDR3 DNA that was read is TGTGCCAGCAGAGCGGGATCCTTCACAGATACG. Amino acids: CASRAGSFTDT. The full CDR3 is CASRAGSFTDTQYF.

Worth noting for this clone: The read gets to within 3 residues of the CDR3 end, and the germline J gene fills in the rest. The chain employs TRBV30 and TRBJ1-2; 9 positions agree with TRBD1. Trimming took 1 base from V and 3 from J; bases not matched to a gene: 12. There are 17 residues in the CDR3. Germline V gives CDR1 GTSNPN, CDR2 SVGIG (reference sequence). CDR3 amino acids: CAWSGSRGQGLDYGYTF. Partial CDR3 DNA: TGTGCCTGGAGTGGGAGTAGGGGACAGGGACTAGACTATGGC.

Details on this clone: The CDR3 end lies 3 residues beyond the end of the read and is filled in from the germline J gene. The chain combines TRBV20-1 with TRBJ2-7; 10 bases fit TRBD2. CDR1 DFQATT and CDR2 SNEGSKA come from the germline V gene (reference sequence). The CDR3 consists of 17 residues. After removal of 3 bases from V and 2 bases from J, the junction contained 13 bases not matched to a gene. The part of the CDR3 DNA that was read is TGCAGTGCTAGCAGTCTAGCGGGAGTATCAGGACCCTACGAG. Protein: CSASSLAGVSGPYE. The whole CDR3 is CSASSLAGVSGPYEQYF.

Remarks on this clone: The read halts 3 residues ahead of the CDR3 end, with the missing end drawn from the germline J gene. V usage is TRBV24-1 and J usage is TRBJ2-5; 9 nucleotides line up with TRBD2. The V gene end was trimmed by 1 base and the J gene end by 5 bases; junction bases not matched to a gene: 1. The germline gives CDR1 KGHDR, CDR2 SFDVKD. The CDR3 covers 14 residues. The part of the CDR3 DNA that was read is TGTGCCACCAGTGATTTTCTAGCGGGGGAGACC. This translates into CATSDFLAGET. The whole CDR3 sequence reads CATSDFLAGETQYF.

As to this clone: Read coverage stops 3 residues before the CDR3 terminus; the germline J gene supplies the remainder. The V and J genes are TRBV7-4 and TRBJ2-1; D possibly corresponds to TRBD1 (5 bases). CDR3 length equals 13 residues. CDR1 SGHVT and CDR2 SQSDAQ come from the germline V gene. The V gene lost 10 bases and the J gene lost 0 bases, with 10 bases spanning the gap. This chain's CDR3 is CATRQSSYNEQFF. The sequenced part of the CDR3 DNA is TGTGCCACCCGACAGAGCTCCTACAATGAG.

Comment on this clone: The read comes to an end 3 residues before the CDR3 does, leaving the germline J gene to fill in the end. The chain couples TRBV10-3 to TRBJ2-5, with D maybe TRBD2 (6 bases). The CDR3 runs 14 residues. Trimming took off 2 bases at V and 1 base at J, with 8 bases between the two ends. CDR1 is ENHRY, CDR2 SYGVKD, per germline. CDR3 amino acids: CAISERGLQETQYF. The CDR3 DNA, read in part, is TGTGCCATCAGTGAGAGGGGACTCCAAGAGACC.